This TCR beta chain is from a study of blood T cell repertoires in COVID-19. Study details: PBMCs, B-cell-depleted T cells, or T cells provided the cDNA or gDNA that made up the material.

Germline values: CDR1 SGHNT, CDR2 YYREEE (reference sequence). V shed 4 bases and J 8 bases; nucleotides not matched to a gene: 7. The CDR3 is made up of 14 amino acids. Under the authors' procedure: Reference gene primer amplification gave nucleated cell count estimates. Only in-frame clones appear in the TCRdb table, and some are missing; sequencing was by immunoSEQ multiplex PCR. V and J calls plus clone size are reproduced from that table; the DNA served to infer D and trimming. The sample includes 120,000 or so clones, about four fifths of them seen just once. The genes are TRBV5-4 and TRBJ2-1; 9 bases align to TRBD2. Sequences were obtained from peripheral blood. This receptor was obtained from a woman in her seventies with acute or convalescent COVID-19. DNA of the CDR3: TGTGCCAGCAGCGCGGGGGGGCGAATAGATGAGCAGTTCTTC. This sequence encodes CASSAGGRIDEQFF. The whole variable domain, remainder taken from reference TRBV5-4 and TRBJ2-1, is ETGVTQSPTHLIKTRGQQVTLRCSSQSGHNTVSWYQQALGQGPQFIFQYYREEENGRGNFPPRFSGLQFPNYSSELNVNALELDDSALYLCASSAGGRIDEQFFGPGTRLTVL.